This T cell receptor beta chain was documented in a study of cytomegalovirus exposure and HLA in healthy donors. Use of 60 Vbeta and 13 Jbeta primers characterized the PCR. Produced via immunoSEQ multiplex PCR; TCRdb's table is partial and in-frame only. The sample has about 100,000 clones, approximately 70% seen once. This CDR3 has 15 residues. Germline V gives CDR1 MDHEN, CDR2 SYDVKM. The V and J ends lost 5 bases and 4 bases, in that order; junction bases with no gene match: 6. This receptor was obtained from a man aged 35 to 55 in good health and CMV-seronegative. Sequenced input: PBMCs. This chain connects TRBV28 to TRBJ2-3; 10 bases align to TRBD2. CDR3 loop: CASSRPSGGADTQYF. CDR3 in DNA: TGTGCCAGCAGTAGGCCTAGCGGGGGTGCAGATACGCAGTATTTT.